This T cell receptor beta chain was sequenced during a study of blood T cell repertoires in COVID-19. TCRdb's table, derived via immunoSEQ multiplex PCR, lists solely in-frame clones and lacks some. The repertoire includes about 170,000 clones, roughly 84% of them detected once, and under 3% sits in the top ten. V was clipped by 4 bases and J by 0 bases, with 12 bases between them. The CDR3 runs to 15 residues. Germline CDR1 and CDR2: LGHNA and YSLEER. The sequencing sample was made of peripheral blood. The TCR originated in a woman in her fifties or sixties with acute or convalescent COVID-19. This chain links TRBV4-3 with TRBJ1-2; D possibly corresponds to TRBD1 (5 bases). CDR3 amino acids: CASSRREQANYGYTF. In DNA, the CDR3 is TGCGCCAGCAGCCGTCGAGAACAGGCTAACTATGGCTACACCTTC.